A selection of T cell receptor beta chains follows, all from one sample in a study of beta chain features in type 1 diabetes. Profiling relied on immunoSEQ multiplex PCR, and the TCRdb table lists in-frame clones only, not all of them. The data hold 220,000 or so clones, with roughly two thirds observed a single time. The sequenced sample was naive CD4+ T cells from blood. The receptors here all came from a man aged 25 to 45 in good health. Both conserved end residues are part of each CDR3. Fields, in order: D gene, V gene, J gene, clone size, CDR3 DNA, CDR3 protein. A D gene is named only where the DNA matches it firmly. Not every row has a clone size; where given, it reads once, few, many or a size class.

TRBD1	TRBV19	TRBJ2-7	.	TGTGCCAGTAGAAACCGGGACAGCTACGAGCAGTACTTC	CASRNRDSYEQYF
TRBD2	TRBV30	TRBJ2-3	.	TGTGCCTGGAGTGGGGCGGGAGCCCCAGATACGCAGTATTTT	CAWSGAGAPDTQYF
.	TRBV7-2	TRBJ2-7	.	TGTGCCAGCAGCTACCGTGACGGTTCCTACGAGCAGTACTTC	CASSYRDGSYEQYF
.	TRBV2	TRBJ2-7	.	TGTGCCAGCAGGATTCGGTGGGTCGACTCCTACGAGCAGTACTTC	CASRIRWVDSYEQYF
.	TRBV10-3	TRBJ1-1	.	TGTGCCTCCCGGGGCCAGAACACTGAAGCTTTCTTT	CASRGQNTEAFF
TRBD1	TRBV7-9	TRBJ2-7	.	TGTGCCAGCAGCCCGACAGGGATTTCCTACGAGCAGTACTTC	CASSPTGISYEQYF
.	TRBV30	TRBJ2-7	.	TGTGCCTGGAGTGTACTGGCACCGTCTAGTTACGAGCAGTACTTC	CAWSVLAPSSYEQYF
.	TRBV11-2	TRBJ2-3	.	TGTGCCAGCAGCTTGGAAGGTACGCAGTATTTT	CASSLEGTQYF
.	TRBV9	TRBJ2-5	.	TGTGCCAGCAGCGCCCGGACAGTACAAGAGACCCAGTACTTC	CASSARTVQETQYF
.	TRBV14	TRBJ2-1	few	TGTGCCAGTGCAGCTCTAACCTCCTACAATGAGCAGTTCTTC	CASAALTSYNEQFF
.	TRBV6-6	TRBJ2-4	.	TGTGCCAGCAGTTACATAACAGGGAGGAACATTCAGTACTTC	CASSYITGRNIQYF
.	TRBV15	TRBJ2-3	.	TGTGCCACCCGCGTATCCGGGGCCGATACGCAGTATTTT	CATRVSGADTQYF
.	TRBV7-2	TRBJ2-3	.	TGTGCCAGCAGCTTAACTAGCAGCACAGATACGCAGTATTTT	CASSLTSSTDTQYF
.	TRBV14	TRBJ1-1	.	TGTGCCAGCAGCCAAGATAGGGGCACTGAAGCTTTCTTT	CASSQDRGTEAFF
.	TRBV2	TRBJ2-5	.	TGTGCCAGCAGTGTAGGATCTCTAGAGACCCAGTACTTC	CASSVGSLETQYF
.	TRBV9	TRBJ2-2	.	TGTGCCAGCAGCTCTAGCGAAACGAACACCGGGGAGCTGTTTTTT	CASSSSETNTGELFF
.	TRBV5-4	TRBJ2-4	once	TGTGCCAGCAGCTCACCTCAGGGGCATTCGGACAAAAACATTCAGTACTTC	CASSSPQGHSDKNIQYF
.	TRBV29-1	TRBJ2-7	.	TGCAGCGTCAGGAGGGTGACGGGGGCCTACGAGCAGTACTTC	CSVRRVTGAYEQYF
.	TRBV11-2	TRBJ2-7	.	TGTGCCAGCAGTACACAGGGCTACGAGCAGTACTTC	CASSTQGYEQYF
.	TRBV7-2	TRBJ1-2	few	TGTGCCAGCAGCTTAGCCACTTTAAACTATGGCTACACCTTC	CASSLATLNYGYTF
.	TRBV29-1	TRBJ1-1	.	TGCAGCGTTGATCGGGGCACTGAAGCTTTCTTT	CSVDRGTEAFF
.	TRBV28	TRBJ2-1	.	TGTGCCAGCAGTTTAAACCCCCTGACGGGTAATGAGCAGTTCTTC	CASSLNPLTGNEQFF
TRBD2	TRBV29-1	TRBJ2-7	.	TGCAGCGCTCTGGGGGCTAGCGGGGCCCACGAGCAGTACTTC	CSALGASGAHEQYF
TRBD1	TRBV7-9	TRBJ1-2	.	TGTGCCAGCAGTGGACAGGGTCGCTACACCTTC	CASSGQGRYTF
.	TRBV7-2	TRBJ2-7	.	TGTGCCAGCAGCTTAGGCCAGGGGACCTCCTACGAGCAGTACTTC	CASSLGQGTSYEQYF
.	TRBV9	TRBJ2-5	.	TGTGCCAGCAGCGTAGTATCAGGGTCCCAAGAGACCCAGTACTTC	CASSVVSGSQETQYF
.	TRBV11-2	TRBJ2-1	.	TGTGCCAGCAGCAGTCTCAATGAGCAGTTCTTC	CASSSLNEQFF
TRBD2	TRBV9	TRBJ2-5	.	TGTGCCAGCAGCGTAGATTGGCGAGCGGGGCCTCAAGAGACCCAGTACTTC	CASSVDWRAGPQETQYF
.	TRBV30	TRBJ1-6	.	TGTGCCTGGAGTGTACCCACCCTCCGGAATTCACCCCTCCACTTT	CAWSVPTLRNSPLHF
.	TRBV29-1	TRBJ2-7	.	TGCAGCGTTGAAGACACACTTACCTCCTACGAGCAGTACTTC	CSVEDTLTSYEQYF
.	TRBV9	TRBJ1-1	.	TGTGCCAGCAGCCCAACCTCAGGGGCCACTGAAGCTTTCTTT	CASSPTSGATEAFF